These 6 T cell receptor beta chains originate from one sample sequenced in a study. TCRdb fed the RT-PCR reads into MiXCR, producing one record per CDR3 protein. The sample records fewer than 800,000 distinct CDR3 sequences, approximately 14% being singletons. The sample taken for sequencing was memory CD4+ T cells from blood. The receptor source for this set is a female donor in good health, serving as a healthy control.

The J gene is TRBJ2-7, the V gene TRBV9; D is perhaps TRBD2 (6 bases). Trimming cost V 0 bases and J 3 bases, with 10 bases left between them. CDR1 and CDR2 from the germline V gene are SGDLS and YYNGEE. The CDR3 is 14 residues long. CDR3 sequence: CASSVDGGDYEQYF. In DNA form, the CDR3 reads TGTGCCAGCAGCGTAGACGGCGGGGACTACGAGCAGTACTTC.

This clonotype was seen only a few times. This chain joins TRBV6-1 and TRBJ1-1; TRBD1 agrees at 10 bases. Germline CDR1 MNHNS, CDR2 SASEGT. This CDR3 spans 14 amino acids. The J segment lost 4 bases and the V segment lost 5 bases, leaving 4 bases of the junction unmatched. The CDR3 nucleotides are TGTGCCAGCAGTCTCGGGACAGGGGTCACTGAAGCTTTCTTT. Translated: CASSLGTGVTEAFF.

V gene TRBV5-1 combines with J gene TRBJ2-3; weak D call: TRBD1 (6 bases). The CDR3 sequence is 14 residues long. V was shortened by 4 bases and J by 6 bases, with 15 bases between the two germline ends. Germline V CDR1 and CDR2: SGHRS, YFSETQ. CDR3 DNA sequence: TGCGCCAGCAGCCCTACAGGGTCGTCCGATACGCAGTATTTT. Amino acid sequence: CASSPTGSSDTQYF.

This clonotype was seen repeatedly, ten times or more. A junction end diverges from the germline sequence, so it may reflect a read error. The chain joins TRBV6-6 to TRBJ2-7; 10 bases match TRBD2. The CDR3 contains 14 residues. CDR1 and CDR2 (germline): MNHNY, SVGAGI (reference sequence). In nucleotides, the CDR3 is TGTGCCAGCAGCCGCCAGCGGGAGGGGCTTGCGACGGACTTC. It is translated as CASSRQREGLATDF.

The chain has TRBV30 and TRBJ1-5; TRBD1 is a possible D gene (5 bases). Germline CDR1 and CDR2: GTSNPN and SVGIG (reference sequence). CDR3 length: 15 residues. Between the trimmed V and J ends, which lost 0 bases and 0 bases, there was a span of 9 bases. The CDR3 bases are TGTGCCTGGAGTGTATTTGGGGGTAGCAATCAGCCCCAGCATTTT. Its protein product is CAWSVFGGSNQPQHF. The complete variable domain, with remaining parts taken from reference TRBV30 and TRBJ1-5, reads SQTIHQWPATLVQPVGSPLSLECTVEGTSNPNLYWYRQAAGRGLQLLFYSVGIGQISSEVPQNLSASRPQDRQFILSSKKLLLSDSGFYLCAWSVFGGSNQPQHFGDGTRLSIL.

The rearrangement uses TRBV20-1 and TRBJ2-7, with D uncertain. Per germline, CDR1 DFQATT and CDR2 SNEGSKA (reference sequence). This CDR3 has 13 amino acids. Trimming took off 6 bases at V and 3 bases at J, with 15 bases between the two ends. The CDR3 sequence: CSAPARADYEQYF. Here the CDR3 DNA reads TGCAGTGCCCCGGCCCGGGCCGACTACGAGCAGTACTTC.